One sample yielded the 25 T cell receptor beta chains listed below, sequenced in a study of cytomegalovirus exposure and HLA in healthy donors. The PCR was carried out with 60 Vbeta primers and 13 Jbeta primers. This table comes from immunoSEQ multiplex PCR, and its TCRdb copy is limited to in-frame clones, with some not included. The data contain about 150,000 clones, under 85% of them singletons. The sequencing sample was made of PBMCs. The receptors originated from a woman aged 18-29 years in good health and CMV-seropositive.

This sequence joins TRBV18 and TRBJ2-5, with D perhaps TRBD1 (6 bases). CDR3 length: 13 residues. V was clipped by 4 bases and J by 2 bases, with 8 bases between them. Germline CDR1 is KGHSH and CDR2 is LQKENI. The CDR3 region has the DNA TGTGCCAGCTCACGGACAGAACAAGAGACCCAGTACTTC. Encoded protein: CASSRTEQETQYF.

The CDR3 region is CASSLGRDQPQHF. The CDR3 nucleotides are TGTGCCAGCAGCTTGGGGCGGGACCAGCCCCAGCATTTT. The chain links TRBV5-4 to TRBJ1-5, with D possibly being TRBD1 (5 bases). CDR3 length: 13 amino acids. In germline, CDR1 is SGHNT, CDR2 YYREEE (reference sequence). Between the trimmed V and J ends, which lost 0 bases and 7 bases, there was a span of 8 bases. Combining the CDR3 with reference TRBV5-4 and TRBJ1-5 gives the whole variable domain ETGVTQSPTHLIKTRGQQVTLRCSSQSGHNTVSWYQQALGQGPQFIFQYYREEENGRGNFPPRFSGLQFPNYSSELNVNALELDDSALYLCASSLGRDQPQHFGDGTRLSIL.

The J gene is TRBJ2-2, the V gene TRBV9; perhaps TRBD2 as D (5 bases). Germline CDR1 SGDLS, CDR2 YYNGEE. This CDR3 region has 13 residues. V was shortened by 6 bases and J by 3 bases, with 9 bases between the two germline ends. CDR3 region: CASTASHTGELFF. The CDR3 nucleotides read TGTGCCAGCACGGCTAGCCACACCGGGGAGCTGTTTTTT.

The chain joins TRBV5-6 to TRBJ2-2; D is perhaps TRBD1 (6 bases). Germline loops: CDR1 SGHDT, CDR2 YYEEEE. The CDR3 runs 14 residues. V was cut by 0 bases and J by 7 bases, with 10 bases left in between. Written as DNA, the CDR3 is TGTGCCAGCAGCTTGGACAGGGATGTCGGGGAGCTGTTTTTT. This codes for CASSLDRDVGELFF.

This chain uses TRBV9 with TRBJ2-7, with no clear D. Germline CDR1 and CDR2: SGDLS and YYNGEE. The CDR3 is 16 residues long. Trimming shortened V by 0 bases and J by 7 bases, and 20 bases separated the two germline ends. DNA for the CDR3: TGTGCCAGCAGCGTAGACCCGACAAGGATTTTAATTGAGCAGTACTTC. Amino acid sequence: CASSVDPTRILIEQYF. The variable domain in full, with the rest retrieved from reference TRBV9 and TRBJ2-7, is DSGVTQTPKHLITATGQRVTLRCSPRSGDLSVYWYQQSLDQGLQFLIQYYNGEERAKGNILERFSAQQFPDLHSELNLSSLELGDSALYFCASSVDPTRILIEQYFGPGTRLTVT.

V and J are TRBV6-6 and TRBJ1-1, with D maybe TRBD1 (6 bases). The CDR3 sequence is 14 residues long. From germline, CDR1 is MNHNY and CDR2 SVGAGI (reference sequence). V was pared by 1 base and J by 1 base, with 7 bases between. CDR3 protein: CASSYLQGNTEAFF. CDR3 nucleotide sequence: TGTGCCAGCAGTTACTTACAGGGGAACACTGAAGCTTTCTTT.

This chain connects TRBV4-3 to TRBJ2-3, with TRBD2 matching over 10 bases. This CDR3 contains 17 residues. V gave up 0 bases and J gave up 5 bases; unmatched junction bases: 8. Germline CDR1 LGHNA, CDR2 YSLEER. The CDR3 DNA follows: TGCGCCAGCAGCCAAGATCTCCGAGCGGGGGGGCGAGATACGCAGTATTTT. It codes for CASSQDLRAGGRDTQYF.

This rearrangement joins TRBV15 to TRBJ1-6; tentatively, D is TRBD1 (5 bases). Trimming left V 0 bases short and J 7 bases short, with 7 bases between. The CDR3 length is 14 residues. CDR1 LNHNV and CDR2 YYDKDF come from the germline V gene (reference sequence). The CDR3 DNA reads as TGTGCCACCAGCAGAGAACGGGGGAATTCACCCCTCCACTTT. This codes for CATSRERGNSPLHF.

This chain joins TRBV30 and TRBJ1-4, with D possibly being TRBD1 (5 bases). CDR1 GTSNPN and CDR2 SVGIG come from the germline V gene (reference sequence). The CDR3 is made up of 14 amino acids. Deletions cut 3 bases from V and 2 bases from J, with 10 bases between. CDR3 in DNA: TGTGCCTGGAGACGGAGGGGTACTAATGAAAAACTGTTTTTT. This codes for CAWRRRGTNEKLFF. Full variable domain (missing parts from reference TRBV30 and TRBJ1-4): SQTIHQWPATLVQPVGSPLSLECTVEGTSNPNLYWYRQAAGRGLQLLFYSVGIGQISSEVPQNLSASRPQDRQFILSSKKLLLSDSGFYLCAWRRRGTNEKLFFGSGTQLSVL.

The J gene is TRBJ2-4, the V gene TRBV28; D is perhaps TRBD1 (6 bases). This CDR3 contains 17 residues. V was cut by 5 bases and J by 0 bases, with 17 bases left in between. Germline loops: CDR1 MDHEN, CDR2 SYDVKM. CDR3 amino acids: CASSASRGTLAKNIQYF. For the CDR3, the DNA is TGTGCCAGCAGTGCTTCCAGGGGAACTCTAGCCAAAAACATTCAGTACTTC.

The chain combines TRBV5-1 with TRBJ2-7, with TRBD2 as a possible D gene (5 bases). The CDR3 runs to 12 residues. Germline CDR1 and CDR2: SGHRS and YFSETQ. Between the trimmed V and J ends, which lost 6 bases and 7 bases, there was a span of 14 bases. The CDR3: CASTRELGEQYF. For the CDR3, the DNA is TGCGCCAGCACAAGGGAGCTAGGGGAGCAGTACTTC. The variable domain in full, completed from reference TRBV5-1 and TRBJ2-7, reads KAGVTQTPRYLIKTRGQQVTLSCSPISGHRSVSWYQQTPGQGLQFLFEYFSETQRNKGNFPGRFSGRQFSNSRSEMNVSTLELGDSALYLCASTRELGEQYFGPGTRLTVT.

The chain recombines TRBV6-5 with TRBJ1-6; D might be TRBD1 (5 bases). This CDR3 region has 14 residues. Deletions cut 4 bases from V and 8 bases from J, with 12 bases between. Germline lookup yields CDR1 MNHEY and CDR2 SVGAGI. CDR3 DNA sequence: TGTGCCAGCAGTTCAACGGGGGGGTATTCACCCCTCCACTTT. Its translation: CASSSTGGYSPLHF.

The chain combines TRBV9 with TRBJ1-2, with a possible D match to TRBD1 (5 bases). Trimming took 4 bases from V and 7 from J, leaving 14 bases between them. The CDR3 is 13 amino acids. CDR1 SGDLS and CDR2 YYNGEE come from the germline V gene. The CDR3, as DNA: TGTGCCAGCAGCCGGGGGGGAAAATTTGGCTACACCTTC. Protein product: CASSRGGKFGYTF.

The CDR3 nucleotides read TGTGCCGGCCAGACTATAGCGGAGTACAATGAGCAGTTCTTC. Encoded protein: CAGQTIAEYNEQFF. This chain uses TRBV5-8 with TRBJ2-1, with D tentatively TRBD2 (6 bases). Germline lookup yields CDR1 SGHTS and CDR2 YDEGEE. V was shortened by 10 bases and J by 4 bases, with 18 bases between the two germline ends. The CDR3 runs 14 residues.

This clone was recorded once. V usage is TRBV30 and J usage is TRBJ2-7; TRBD1 aligns across 9 bases. Germline trimming cut 0 bases from V and 2 bases from J; bases unmatched to any gene: 5. This CDR3 comprises 15 residues. The germline gives CDR1 GTSNPN, CDR2 SVGIG (reference sequence). The CDR3 DNA reads as TGTGCCTGGAGTGTATTCGGGACAGGGACCTACGAGCAGTACTTC. Translation gives CAWSVFGTGTYEQYF. The full variable domain, completed using reference TRBV30 and TRBJ2-7, is SQTIHQWPATLVQPVGSPLSLECTVEGTSNPNLYWYRQAAGRGLQLLFYSVGIGQISSEVPQNLSASRPQDRQFILSSKKLLLSDSGFYLCAWSVFGTGTYEQYFGPGTRLTVT.

The V and J genes are TRBV19 and TRBJ1-1; D remains ambiguous. V lost 4 bases and J lost 8, with 17 bases in between. CDR1 is LNHDA, CDR2 SQIVND, per germline (reference sequence). There are 14 residues in the CDR3. The CDR3 here is CASSTLPQKLEAFF. For the CDR3, the DNA is TGTGCCAGTAGTACCCTACCCCAAAAACTGGAAGCTTTCTTT.

The chain links TRBV11-2 to TRBJ1-4; 7 bases are a match to TRBD1. Germline V gene data show CDR1 as SGHAT and CDR2 as FQNNGV. This CDR3 contains 16 residues. Trimming took 5 bases from V and 2 from J; bases not matched to a gene: 8. This CDR3 is CASSPAQGPTNEKLFF. As DNA, the CDR3 is TGTGCCAGCAGCCCGGCACAGGGGCCTACTAATGAAAAACTGTTTTTT.

The V and J genes are TRBV6-4 and TRBJ2-1, with 12 bases fitting TRBD2. Germline V gene sequence: CDR1 MRHNA, CDR2 SNTAGT. The CDR3 has 15 residues. Germline trimming cut 5 bases from V and 7 bases from J; bases unmatched to any gene: 6. Here the CDR3 reads CASSIASGGANEQFF. DNA for the CDR3: TGTGCCAGCAGTATAGCTAGCGGGGGGGCGAATGAGCAGTTCTTC.

The chain employs TRBV4-1 and TRBJ2-1; D unresolved. The CDR3 totals 13 residues. Germline CDR1 is MGHRA and CDR2 is YSYEKL. The V end was cut by 4 bases, the J end by 6 bases, with 10 bases between. This CDR3 is CASSRPGSNEQFF. DNA for the CDR3: TGCGCCAGCAGCCGACCAGGCAGCAATGAGCAGTTCTTC.

CDR3 DNA sequence: TGTGCCAGCAGCCCCACTAGCGAATCCTACAATGAGCAGTTCTTC. Amino acids: CASSPTSESYNEQFF. The chain recombines TRBV6-6 with TRBJ2-1, with TRBD2 identical over 7 bases. The CDR3 extends over 15 amino acids. V gave up 6 bases and J gave up 1 base; unmatched junction bases: 6. Germline values: CDR1 MNHNY, CDR2 SVGAGI (reference sequence).

J is TRBJ2-7 and V is TRBV4-3; tentative D call: TRBD2 (5 bases). Germline V gene data show CDR1 as LGHNA and CDR2 as YSLEER. This CDR3 region has 14 residues. V dropped 0 bases and J dropped 6 bases, with 12 bases sitting between them. CDR3 loop: CASSQDRGIGEQYF. Here the CDR3 DNA reads TGCGCCAGCAGCCAAGACAGAGGGATTGGCGAGCAGTACTTC.

The CDR3 reads CASSELRADEQFF. In DNA form, the CDR3 reads TGTGCCAGCAGTGAATTGAGGGCGGATGAGCAGTTCTTC. The chain joins TRBV2 to TRBJ2-1; D is perhaps TRBD2 (5 bases). The CDR3 spans 13 residues. Germline-derived CDR1 and CDR2 are SNHLY and FYNNEI. The germline V and J ends were trimmed by 2 bases and 8 bases, with 10 bases remaining between them.

The V and J genes are TRBV11-2 and TRBJ2-5; 7 bases match TRBD2. CDR1 and CDR2 (germline): SGHAT, FQNNGV. CDR3 length: 13 amino acids. V gave up 3 bases and J gave up 4 bases; unmatched junction bases: 2. The CDR3 here is CASSFGGGETQYF. CDR3 in DNA: TGTGCCAGCAGCTTTGGCGGGGGAGAGACCCAGTACTTC.

V and J are TRBV28 and TRBJ2-1, with 9 bases aligning to TRBD2. V lost 2 bases, J lost 1 base, and 0 bases stayed unmatched. Germline CDR1 is MDHEN and CDR2 is SYDVKM. The CDR3 has 15 amino acids. CDR3 residues: CASSLAGGSYNEQFF. CDR3 DNA: TGTGCCAGCAGTTTAGCGGGGGGGTCCTACAATGAGCAGTTCTTC.

The rearrangement joins TRBV18 to TRBJ2-7; D is possibly TRBD1 (6 bases). V was trimmed by 6 bases and J by 6 bases, leaving 18 bases between them. This CDR3 comprises 14 residues. Germline V lookup: CDR1 KGHSH, CDR2 LQKENI. The CDR3 loop reads CASSPQGMPSEQYF. The CDR3 nucleotides read TGTGCCAGCTCCCCCCAGGGGATGCCCAGCGAGCAGTACTTC.